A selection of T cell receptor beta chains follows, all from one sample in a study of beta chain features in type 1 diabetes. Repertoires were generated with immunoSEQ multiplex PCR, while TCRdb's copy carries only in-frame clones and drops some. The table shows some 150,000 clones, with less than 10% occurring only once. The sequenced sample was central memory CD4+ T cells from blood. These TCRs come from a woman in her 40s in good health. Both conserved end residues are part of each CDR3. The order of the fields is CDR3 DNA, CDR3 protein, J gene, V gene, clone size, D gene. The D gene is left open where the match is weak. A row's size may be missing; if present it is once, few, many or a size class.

DNA: TGTGCCAGCAGTGACTCGACAGACAGCGAGCAGTTCTTC
CDR3: CASSDSTDSEQFF
J: TRBJ2-1
V: TRBV6-4
size: .
D: .

DNA: TGTGCCAGCAGCCAAAGGGACAGTAAGAATGAAAAACTGTTTTTT
CDR3: CASSQRDSKNEKLFF
J: TRBJ1-4
V: TRBV7-8
size: .
D: TRBD1

DNA: TGCAGCGTCGCCGTGGCAGGGACTGGGGCCAACGTCCTGACTTTC
CDR3: CSVAVAGTGANVLTF
J: TRBJ2-6
V: TRBV29-1
size: many
D: .

DNA: TGTGCCAGTAGTATGGGACAGAGCGGGAATTCACCCCTCCACTTT
CDR3: CASSMGQSGNSPLHF
J: TRBJ1-6
V: TRBV19
size: .
D: TRBD1

DNA: TGTGCCAGCAGCGAGAAGACGGGATCCTACAATGAGCAGTTCTTC
CDR3: CASSEKTGSYNEQFF
J: TRBJ2-1
V: TRBV5-6
size: few
D: .

DNA: TGTGCCAGCAGTGCGACTAGCGGGGGGGTCTCATACAATGAGCAGTTCTTC
CDR3: CASSATSGGVSYNEQFF
J: TRBJ2-1
V: TRBV6-1
size: .
D: TRBD2

DNA: TGTGCCAGCAGCCAAGGGTCTCAGCGGGGGTTATCCTACGAGCAGTACTTC
CDR3: CASSQGSQRGLSYEQYF
J: TRBJ2-7
V: TRBV4-2
size: .
D: TRBD2

DNA: TGTGCCAGCAATAAGGGGGCCTATGAGACCCAGTACTTC
CDR3: CASNKGAYETQYF
J: TRBJ2-5
V: TRBV6-1
size: .
D: TRBD1

DNA: TGTGCCAGTAGAGGGACAGGGGGCACGCCCCTCCACTTT
CDR3: CASRGTGGTPLHF
J: TRBJ1-6
V: TRBV19
size: .
D: TRBD1

DNA: TGTGCCAGCTCACCACCGGAGGGCACAGATACGCAGTATTTT
CDR3: CASSPPEGTDTQYF
J: TRBJ2-3
V: TRBV18
size: .
D: .

DNA: TGTGCCAGCAGTCTCAGGAACACTGAAGCTTTCTTT
CDR3: CASSLRNTEAFF
J: TRBJ1-1
V: TRBV2
size: few
D: .

DNA: TGTGCCAGCAGCCCTTGGAGGGTGGGCAGTGAGCAGTTCTTC
CDR3: CASSPWRVGSEQFF
J: TRBJ2-1
V: TRBV5-4
size: few
D: .

DNA: TGTGCCAGTGAATCACAGGGGAGCCCGAACACCGGGGAGCTGTTTTTT
CDR3: CASESQGSPNTGELFF
J: TRBJ2-2
V: TRBV9
size: .
D: TRBD1

DNA: TGCGCCAGCAGCTTGGCTGCACAGTTCGGTGAGCAGTTCTTC
CDR3: CASSLAAQFGEQFF
J: TRBJ2-1
V: TRBV5-1
size: .
D: .

DNA: TGCGCCAGCAGCAGCGTAACAGGGAACTATGGCTACACCTTC
CDR3: CASSSVTGNYGYTF
J: TRBJ1-2
V: TRBV5-1
size: few
D: .

DNA: TGCAGCGCCGAGGGGGGGTACACCGGGGAGCTGTTTTTT
CDR3: CSAEGGYTGELFF
J: TRBJ2-2
V: TRBV29-1
size: few
D: .

DNA: TGTGCCAGCTCTAAACTGGCTAGTACCCATGAGCAGTTCTTC
CDR3: CASSKLASTHEQFF
J: TRBJ2-1
V: TRBV21-1
size: few
D: .

DNA: TGTGCCAGCAGCATGGGACTTAGATCAGGGGACTACGAGCAGTACTTC
CDR3: CASSMGLRSGDYEQYF
J: TRBJ2-7
V: TRBV5-4
size: .
D: .

DNA: TGTGCCAGCAGCCCCCCGGGCAGGGGGCGTGGCGGGGAGCTGTTTTTT
CDR3: CASSPPGRGRGGELFF
J: TRBJ2-2
V: TRBV5-6
size: few
D: TRBD1

DNA: TGTGCCAGCAGCTTAGAGTTAGCGGTGGGGACCGGGGAGCTGTTTTTT
CDR3: CASSLELAVGTGELFF
J: TRBJ2-2
V: TRBV11-2
size: few
D: .

DNA: TGCGCCAGCAGCCAAGATAACGGAGGTAACGACAATCAGCCCCAGCATTTT
CDR3: CASSQDNGGNDNQPQHF
J: TRBJ1-5
V: TRBV4-3
size: many
D: .

DNA: TGTGCCAGCAGGGTCGGGAGCGCCTGGAGGGGAGATACGCAGTATTTT
CDR3: CASRVGSAWRGDTQYF
J: TRBJ2-3
V: TRBV2
size: .
D: .

DNA: TGTGCCAGCAGCTTGGCCTCGTCCGTGGGCGGAGGAGAGACCCAGTACTTC
CDR3: CASSLASSVGGGETQYF
J: TRBJ2-5
V: TRBV5-4
size: few
D: .

DNA: TGTGCCAGCAGTGGAGGACAGGGAACAACTGAAGCTTTCTTT
CDR3: CASSGGQGTTEAFF
J: TRBJ1-1
V: TRBV6-4
size: .
D: TRBD1

DNA: TGTGCCAGCAGCGCATTACCGGGACAGGGGGATTACGAGCAGTACTTC
CDR3: CASSALPGQGDYEQYF
J: TRBJ2-7
V: TRBV7-9
size: few
D: TRBD1

DNA: TGTGCCACCAGAATGGACAGCGATTACTATGGCTACACCTTC
CDR3: CATRMDSDYYGYTF
J: TRBJ1-2
V: TRBV15
size: many
D: .

DNA: TGTGCCAGCAGCATCCGGGACAGGGCTCTTCGGGTCGACTTC
CDR3: CASSIRDRALRVDF
J: TRBJ1-2
V: TRBV5-4
size: .
D: TRBD1

DNA: TGTGCCAGCAAGTCGGGGTCTAATTCACCCCTCCACTTT
CDR3: CASKSGSNSPLHF
J: TRBJ1-6
V: TRBV2
size: .
D: .

DNA: TGCGCCAGCAGCCAAGAGTCTCGCTCTGGGGCCAACGTCCTGACTTTC
CDR3: CASSQESRSGANVLTF
J: TRBJ2-6
V: TRBV4-3
size: few
D: .

DNA: TGTGCCAGCAGCCCCCTGGGGGGGCGAGGCTACACCTTC
CDR3: CASSPLGGRGYTF
J: TRBJ1-2
V: TRBV5-4
size: many
D: .

DNA: TGTGCCAGCAGCTTAGCGCGGGTGAGCGCCCACCCCCAGGTCTTC
CDR3: CASSLARVSAHPQVF
J: TRBJ2-1
V: TRBV7-2
size: .
D: .

DNA: TGTGCCAGCAGCCCCCTTTTAGATCTTGAAGCTTTCTTT
CDR3: CASSPLLDLEAFF
J: TRBJ1-1
V: TRBV7-2
size: .
D: .

DNA: TGTGCCAGCAGTGACGCGGGGAGGCATGGCTACACCTTC
CDR3: CASSDAGRHGYTF
J: TRBJ1-2
V: TRBV6-5
size: .
D: .

DNA: TGTGCCAGCTCACCTTCAGGGGGCAACACTGAAGCCTTCTTT
CDR3: CASSPSGGNTEAFF
J: TRBJ1-1
V: TRBV18
size: few
D: TRBD1

DNA: TGTGCCAGCAGAGAAGAGCTGAGCACAGATACGCAGTATTTT
CDR3: CASREELSTDTQYF
J: TRBJ2-3
V: TRBV5-4
size: .
D: .

DNA: TGTGCCAGCAGCCCCCGACAGGGGACTGGAAACACCATATATTTT
CDR3: CASSPRQGTGNTIYF
J: TRBJ1-3
V: TRBV9
size: .
D: TRBD1

DNA: TGTGCCATCGGGGACTCAGGTTTATCAGATAATTCACCCCTCCACTTT
CDR3: CAIGDSGLSDNSPLHF
J: TRBJ1-6
V: TRBV7-9
size: .
D: .

DNA: TGTGCCAGCAGCTTAGAGATTCGGCTAGCGGGGAAAGGCACCGGGGAGCTGTTTTTT
CDR3: CASSLEIRLAGKGTGELFF
J: TRBJ2-2
V: TRBV7-6
size: few
D: TRBD2

DNA: TGTGCCAGCAGTACTATAGCGGGGGGGACCTACGAGCAGTACTTC
CDR3: CASSTIAGGTYEQYF
J: TRBJ2-7
V: TRBV6-5
size: .
D: TRBD2

DNA: TGTGCCAGCAGCTCAACAGGGAATTCACCCCTCCACTTT
CDR3: CASSSTGNSPLHF
J: TRBJ1-6
V: TRBV7-6
size: once
D: .

DNA: TGCGCCAGCAGCACCACCGCCGGGTTGGCAGATACGCAGTATTTT
CDR3: CASSTTAGLADTQYF
J: TRBJ2-3
V: TRBV5-1
size: .
D: .

DNA: TGTGCCAGCAGAACCACAGGGGAGTCCGCTGGCTACACCTTC
CDR3: CASRTTGESAGYTF
J: TRBJ1-2
V: TRBV25-1
size: few
D: TRBD1

DNA: TGTGCCAGCAGCCAAGATCTGACGGGGTTGGGCTACACCTTC
CDR3: CASSQDLTGLGYTF
J: TRBJ1-2
V: TRBV14
size: .
D: .

DNA: TGTGCCAGCTCACCGCTTAGACTCCGGACTAGCGGAATATACGAGCAGTACTTC
CDR3: CASSPLRLRTSGIYEQYF
J: TRBJ2-7
V: TRBV18
size: .
D: TRBD2

DNA: TGTGCCAGCACCCCAAGGGGGACCCTGTCCTCCTACAATGAGCAGTTCTTC
CDR3: CASTPRGTLSSYNEQFF
J: TRBJ2-1
V: TRBV2
size: few
D: .

DNA: TGTGCTAGTGGTTTGCAAGCCTCTAGCGGGGGGAAATCCTACGAGCAGTACTTC
CDR3: CASGLQASSGGKSYEQYF
J: TRBJ2-7
V: TRBV12-5
size: .
D: TRBD2

DNA: TGTGCCAGCAGCTTGCACAAGGAAAAACTGTTTTTT
CDR3: CASSLHKEKLFF
J: TRBJ1-4
V: TRBV7-8
size: .
D: .

DNA: TGTGCCAGCAGTGAGGACAGGGAGACCCAGTACTTC
CDR3: CASSEDRETQYF
J: TRBJ2-5
V: TRBV2
size: .
D: TRBD1

DNA: TGTGCCAGCAGCTCCGAGAACGGGAACAATGAGCAGTTCTTC
CDR3: CASSSENGNNEQFF
J: TRBJ2-1
V: TRBV27
size: few
D: .

DNA: TGTGCCAGCAGCGTCTCGGACAGGACGAACACCGGGGAGCTGTTTTTT
CDR3: CASSVSDRTNTGELFF
J: TRBJ2-2
V: TRBV9
size: .
D: TRBD1

DNA: TGTGCCAGCTCACCAGGGGAACAGGGACCCGTCCACTTT
CDR3: CASSPGEQGPVHF
J: TRBJ1-6
V: TRBV18
size: few
D: .

DNA: TGTGCCAGCAGCCCGAAGGGACTATCGAACACCGGGGAGCTGTTTTTT
CDR3: CASSPKGLSNTGELFF
J: TRBJ2-2
V: TRBV7-2
size: few
D: TRBD2

DNA: TGTGCCAGTAAAACAGGGGCGAGGACCGGGGAGCTGTTTTTT
CDR3: CASKTGARTGELFF
J: TRBJ2-2
V: TRBV19
size: .
D: TRBD1

DNA: TGTGCCAGCAGCCGCAGACAGGGAACCCTCGGGGTGCAAGGCTACACCTTC
CDR3: CASSRRQGTLGVQGYTF
J: TRBJ1-2
V: TRBV5-8
size: .
D: TRBD1

DNA: TGTGCCAGCAGCCAAGAAGGGGCACCGAACACTGAAGCTTTCTTT
CDR3: CASSQEGAPNTEAFF
J: TRBJ1-1
V: TRBV4-2
size: .
D: .

DNA: TGTGCCAGCAGCTTGGGCGGCGGGGGCACAGATACGCAGTATTTT
CDR3: CASSLGGGGTDTQYF
J: TRBJ2-3
V: TRBV5-6
size: few
D: .

DNA: TGCGCCAGCAGCCAAGCAGGAGATACGCAGTATTTT
CDR3: CASSQAGDTQYF
J: TRBJ2-3
V: TRBV4-3
size: few
D: .

DNA: TGCAGCGTTGAAGATCGAGGGTACAATGAGCAGTTCTTC
CDR3: CSVEDRGYNEQFF
J: TRBJ2-1
V: TRBV29-1
size: few
D: .

DNA: TGTGCCAGCAGCTTAACAGGGCTGGAGACCCAGTACTTC
CDR3: CASSLTGLETQYF
J: TRBJ2-5
V: TRBV7-2
size: .
D: .

DNA: TGTGCCAGCTCACCGAGGGGGCTGGAAGAGCAGTACTTC
CDR3: CASSPRGLEEQYF
J: TRBJ2-7
V: TRBV18
size: few
D: TRBD1